Described below is a single T cell receptor (beta chain) sequence and its context. This clonotype was counted between two and nine times. Its antigen remains unidentified. No much larger clone exists at a distance of one base, and base qualities are not known. These data belong to a study of T-cell reconstitution after alpha-beta-depleted transplantation in children (dated by TCRdb to the mid-2010s). General notes on the study: The study quantitatively tracked T-cell immune reconstitution after TCRalphabeta/CD19-depleted allogeneic hematopoietic cell transplantation in children using TCR repertoire profiling.

The library was made by PCR. For sequencing, an Illumina HiSeq 2500 was employed. TCR library preparation used molecular barcoding, with unique molecular identifiers applied to normalize quantification of the TCRbeta repertoire. TCRdb applied fastp at Q25 and MiXCR to the public reads, then kept only in-frame beta chains. Rows are combined by CDR3 protein, so each entry shows the most common genes and DNA. This sample lists hundreds of thousands of distinct CDR3 sequences; approximately 12% were detected once. Over 5.5% of the sample is held by the ten biggest clonotypes. The germline V and J ends show losses of 5 bases and 7 bases respectively, and no gene match explains 15 bases of the junction. Its CDR3 holds 17 amino acids, cysteine through phenylalanine. The only DNA kept is the CDR3, 51 bases in frame from the first base. CDR1 and CDR2 are drawn from the germline V gene (reference sequence): PRHDT, FYEKMQ.

The sample here was PBMCs from the stem cell graft donor, taken from the stem cell graft. The receptor was derived from a human donor who donated a stem cell graft to a child with combined immunodeficiency. The V gene is TRBV13 and the J gene is TRBJ2-3; TRBD1 lines up with 10 middle nucleotides. The CDR3 in this case is CASSPTRDRGVGNTQYF. In nucleotide form, the sequence is TGTGCCAGCAGCCCCACTCGGGACAGGGGTGTCGGAAATACGCAGTATTTT.